This T cell receptor (beta chain) emerged from a study of T-cell memory formation after mild COVID-19. Overall study: Across donors, TCR clusters were largely donor specific.

This clonotype has just a few counts. Germline V CDR1 and CDR2: SGHTA, FQGNSA. Trimming removed 5 bases from V and 8 bases from J; junction bases left unmatched: 10. The CDR3 has 14 amino acids. 5'RACE with constant-segment primers yielded barcoded, UMI-tagged TCR alpha and TCR beta cDNA libraries. TCRdb independently ran MiXCR on the 5' RACE reads; one entry per CDR3 protein. The table includes almost 35,000 distinct CDR3 sequences, roughly 7.2% detected once. V is TRBV7-2 and J is TRBJ1-2; 8 nucleotides match TRBD1. This sequence originates from a man aged 18 to 29 who had mild COVID-19 (a few samples of this study predate the infection). Cell type and time point are not known. Sequences were obtained from PBMCs or a T cell subset sorted from them (not recorded which). As DNA, the CDR3 is TGTGCCAGCAGCACCGGACAGGGAGGGTTAGGCTACACCTTC. This sequence encodes CASSTGQGGLGYTF.